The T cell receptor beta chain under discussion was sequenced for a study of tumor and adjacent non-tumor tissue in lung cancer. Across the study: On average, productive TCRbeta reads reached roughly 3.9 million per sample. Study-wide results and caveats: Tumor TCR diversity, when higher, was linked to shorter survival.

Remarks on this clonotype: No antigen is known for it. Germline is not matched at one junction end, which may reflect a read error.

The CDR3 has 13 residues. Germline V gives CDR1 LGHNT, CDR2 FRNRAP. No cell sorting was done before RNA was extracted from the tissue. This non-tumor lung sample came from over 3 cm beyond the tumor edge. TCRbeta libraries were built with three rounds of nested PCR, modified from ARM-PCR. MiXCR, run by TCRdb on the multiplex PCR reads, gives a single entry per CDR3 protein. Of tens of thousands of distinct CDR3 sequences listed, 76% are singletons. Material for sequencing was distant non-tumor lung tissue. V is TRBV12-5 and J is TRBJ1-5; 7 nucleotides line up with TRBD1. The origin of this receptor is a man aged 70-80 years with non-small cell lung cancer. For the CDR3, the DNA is TGTGCTAGTGCCCCGGACAGGAATAAGAAACAGAATTTT. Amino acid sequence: CASAPDRNKKQNF.